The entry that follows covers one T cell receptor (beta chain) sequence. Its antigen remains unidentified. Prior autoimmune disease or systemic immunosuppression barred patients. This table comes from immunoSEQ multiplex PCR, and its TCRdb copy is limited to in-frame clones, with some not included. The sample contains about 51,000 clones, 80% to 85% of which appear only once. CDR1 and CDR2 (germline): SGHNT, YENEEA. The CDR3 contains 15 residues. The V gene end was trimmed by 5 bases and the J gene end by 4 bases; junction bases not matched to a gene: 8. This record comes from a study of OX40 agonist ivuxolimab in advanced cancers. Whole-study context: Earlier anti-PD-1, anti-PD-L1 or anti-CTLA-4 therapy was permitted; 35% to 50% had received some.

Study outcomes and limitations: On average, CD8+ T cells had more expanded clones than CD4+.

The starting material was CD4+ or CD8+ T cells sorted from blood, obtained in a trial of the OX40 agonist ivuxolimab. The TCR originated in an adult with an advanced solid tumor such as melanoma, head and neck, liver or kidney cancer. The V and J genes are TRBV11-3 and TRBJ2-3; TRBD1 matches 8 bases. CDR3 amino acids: CASSTRQGQSDTQYF. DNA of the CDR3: TGTGCCAGCAGCACAAGACAGGGGCAATCAGATACGCAGTATTTT. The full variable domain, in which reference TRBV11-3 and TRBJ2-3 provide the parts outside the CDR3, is EAGVVQSPRYKIIEKKQPVAFWCNPISGHNTLYWYLQNLGQGPELLIRYENEEAVDDSQLPKDRFSAERLKGVDSTLKIQPAELGDSAVYLCASSTRQGQSDTQYFGPGTRLTVL.